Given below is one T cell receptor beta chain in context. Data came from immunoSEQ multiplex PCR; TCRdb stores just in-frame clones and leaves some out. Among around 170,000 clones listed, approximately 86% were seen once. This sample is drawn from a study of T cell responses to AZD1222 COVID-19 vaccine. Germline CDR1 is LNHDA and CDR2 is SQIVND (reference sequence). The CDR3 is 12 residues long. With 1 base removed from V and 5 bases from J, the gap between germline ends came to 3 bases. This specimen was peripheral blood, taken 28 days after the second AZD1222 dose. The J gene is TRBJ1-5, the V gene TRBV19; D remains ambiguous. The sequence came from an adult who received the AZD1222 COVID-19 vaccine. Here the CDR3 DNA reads TGTGCCAGTAGTATAGTGGATCAGCCCCAGCATTTT. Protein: CASSIVDQPQHF. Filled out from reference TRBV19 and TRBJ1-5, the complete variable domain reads DGGITQSPKYLFRKEGQNVTLSCEQNLNHDAMYWYRQDPGQGLRLIYYSQIVNDFQKGDIAEGYSVSREKKESFPLTVTSAQKNPTAFYLCASSIVDQPQHFGDGTRLSIL.